This entry describes one T cell receptor (beta chain). The target of this receptor is not known. An end of the junction differs from the germline gene, which may be a read error. Stable Graves' hyperthyroidism was defined as no progression to ophthalmopathy during 18 months of follow-up. Hyperthyroidism patients were newly diagnosed, had a disease duration of under 2 months, and were aged 18 to 65 years. Exclusion was applied to patients with uncontrolled infections, other autoimmune diseases, pregnancy or lactation. Clinical symptoms, serum thyroxine and TRAb, thyroid ultrasound, and orbital computed tomography formed the basis for the diagnoses. Trizol reagent was used to extract total RNA, and RNA quality was then checked on an Agilent 2100 Bioanalyzer. The TCR beta CDR3 regions were amplified from the RNA transcripts. The first round of RT-PCR for the TCR CDR3 was performed with the HTBI primer set and the Qiagen OneStep RT-PCR kit. Libraries were constructed in a second round of multiplex PCR, after which size selection and purification were carried out. Libraries were sequenced paired-end with 100 bp reads on an Illumina HiSeq2000. Turning to the authors' computational methods: SOAPnuke was used to process the raw data, throwing out any read that contained adapters or uncalled bases, had a mean Phred below 15, or lacked an exact constant-primer or identifier match. COPE v1.2.5 was used to merge the high-quality paired reads, and each unique nucleotide sequence was defined as a clonotype. MiTCR v1.1 was used to align clonotypes to the IMGT TRBV, TRBD and TRBJ reference segments. Only V-J combinations with frequency above 0.0001, covering 99% to 99.2% of repertoires, were analysed. A TCS score was defined as the ratio of F50 (clonal expansion) to E x V (chaos), with BLOSUM62-based TCRdist applied between CDR3 peptides within each V-J. Welch's t-statistics and random forest reduced just over 500 V-J features to about 12, which were used in a naive Bayes classifier (R e1071). The Morisita-Horn index was used to measure how similar the thyroid and blood repertoires were. TCRdb ran its own pipeline on the public reads, namely fastp trimming at Q25 and MiXCR clone calling, and kept in-frame beta chains. When rows share a CDR3 protein, they turn into one entry using the most common DNA and genes. None of the V and J calls come from the authors' own analysis; TCRdb made them. The sample table shows a few hundred thousand distinct CDR3 sequences, and about 43% are seen once. The ten largest clones take up about 8% of the sample.

This sample stems from a study of T cells in Graves' hyperthyroidism and ophthalmopathy (dated by TCRdb to about 2019). Background for the entire study: To identify TCR V-J signatures that set the groups apart, the researchers used a discovery cohort of 100 or so patients, made up of 40 to 45 with Graves' ophthalmopathy and some 58 with stable Graves' hyperthyroidism. According to the paper, TCR Vbeta CDR3 sequencing was carried out on approximately 140 peripheral blood samples, which came from under 50 ophthalmopathy, roughly 75 hyperthyroidism and approximately 17 progressor patients. Whether ophthalmopathy could be predicted prospectively was tested in an independent validation cohort made up of roughly 19 hyperthyroidism patients plus 17 patients who later progressed to ophthalmopathy. After blood sampling, hyperthyroidism patients were treated with methimazole at a starting dose of 30 mg daily, and ophthalmopathy patients were treated with high-dose intravenous methylprednisolone. In roughly six Graves' hyperthyroidism patients, the study also compared T-cell repertoires from thyroid tissue with T-cell repertoires from blood. The approximately 100 discovery patients were divided at random into training and test sets in a 7:3 ratio.

Study-wide conclusions, independent of this receptor: No statistical method was used to fix the sample size in advance, and group allocation was not hidden from the investigators. Ophthalmopathy was separated from stable hyperthyroidism by a 13 V-J signature model, with 85% to 90% sensitivity and 81% to 82% specificity obtained in cross-validation and 80%/75% obtained in testing. Most expanded thyroid clonotypes (frequency above 0.001) were also detected in blood, a finding suggesting that blood repertoires may reflect thyroid immune responses. During validation, the model predicted progression to ophthalmopathy a median of around 6 months ahead of onset, with almost 71% sensitivity and under 85% specificity.

Material: peripheral blood or thyroid tissue (not recorded which). The TCR originated in a woman younger than 35 with Graves' hyperthyroidism.

The DNA sequence follows: TGTGCCAGCAGCCAAGAAGATAGCTCCTACGAGCAGCACTTC. It translates as CASSQEDSSYEQHF. The sequence links TRBV9 to TRBJ2-7; too little of a D gene remains to name it. The CDR3 runs 14 amino acids, cysteine and phenylalanine included. Only the CDR3 region is kept as DNA, spanning 42 bases read in frame from base 1. CDR1 and CDR2, looked up from the germline V gene, are SGDLS and YYNGEE.